The 27 T cell receptor beta chains reported below all come from one sample, sequenced in a study of control samples from healthy donors and cancer patients. Assay used: immunoSEQ multiplex PCR; TCRdb lists only in-frame clones, some missing. The sample shows about 130,000 clones, around 93% of them seen only once. The sequenced sample was blood. All receptors derive from a man between 18 and 35 years old in good health.

The gene calls are TRBV30 and TRBJ2-6; D is undetermined. Germline-derived CDR1 and CDR2 are GTSNPN and SVGIG (reference sequence). CDR3 size: 16 residues. The V end was cut by 0 bases, the J end by 4 bases, with 13 bases between. CDR3 residues: CAWSVLGVYGANVLTF. The CDR3 nucleotides are TGTGCCTGGAGTGTATTGGGCGTATACGGGGCCAACGTCCTGACTTTC.

In regard to this clone: The sample contains more than one DNA sequence encoding this CDR3. The V and J genes are TRBV7-3 and TRBJ2-5; 12 bases line up with TRBD2. Looked up from germline, CDR1 is SGHTA and CDR2 is FQGTGA. V dropped 5 bases and J dropped 4; count of bases not matched to a gene: 5. The CDR3 has 15 amino acids. This chain's CDR3 is CASSLTSGGGETQYF. Written as DNA, the CDR3 is TGTGCCAGCAGCCTGACTAGCGGGGGTGGAGAGACCCAGTACTTC.

Comments on this clone: Its ends do not fully match the called genes, so a read error is possible. The V and J genes are TRBV7-2 and TRBJ2-1; TRBD2 agrees at 9 bases. The CDR3 is 15 residues long. The germline V gene has CDR1 SGHTA and CDR2 FQGNSA. In nucleotides, the CDR3 is TGTGCCAGCAGCATAGCGGGGGTCTCCTACAATGAGCAGTTCTTC. The encoded protein is CASSIAGVSYNEQFF.

The rearrangement joins TRBV5-1 to TRBJ1-6; D gene unclear. This CDR3 contains 14 residues. Germline CDR1 is SGHRS and CDR2 is YFSETQ. V was shortened by 0 bases and J by 10 bases, with 11 bases between the two germline ends. The CDR3 nucleotides read TGCGCCAGCAGCTTGGCCGGGGTATCCTCACCCCTCCACTTT. This codes for CASSLAGVSSPLHF.

The rearrangement joins TRBV29-1 to TRBJ1-4, with TRBD1 matching over 7 bases. The junction had 10 bases not matched to a gene; V was cut back by 7 bases and J by 5 bases. CDR1 and CDR2 (germline): SQVTM, ANQGSEA. This CDR3 has 14 amino acids. In nucleotides, the CDR3 is TGCAGCGCACGGGAGGGACAGAAAAATGAAAAACTGTTTTTT. Protein: CSAREGQKNEKLFF.

The chain is built from TRBV5-4 and TRBJ2-2; 8 nucleotides line up with TRBD1. The length of the CDR3 is 15 residues. V shed 1 base, J shed 2 bases, and the junction held 1 base outside the gene matches. Germline assignment: CDR1 SGHNT and CDR2 YYREEE (reference sequence). CDR3: CASSLPGGNTGELFF. The CDR3 DNA follows: TGTGCCAGCAGCTTGCCAGGGGGCAACACCGGGGAGCTGTTTTTT.

This rearrangement joins TRBV4-2 to TRBJ1-5; 9 bases fit TRBD1. Trimming cost V 4 bases and J 0 bases; bases outside gene matches: 22. The CDR3 sequence is 22 residues long. Germline CDR1 LGHNA, CDR2 YNFKEQ. For the CDR3, the DNA is TGTGCCAGCAGCCGTCCTAATACCGGGACAGGGCTATGGGGCTATAGCAATCAGCCCCAGCATTTT. Its translation is CASSRPNTGTGLWGYSNQPQHF.

The chain links TRBV5-6 to TRBJ2-3; unclear D gene. CDR3 size: 16 residues. Germline loops: CDR1 SGHDT, CDR2 YYEEEE. Trimming stripped 1 base from V and 0 bases from J, with 12 bases between. This CDR3 is CASSLIIDISTDTQYF. Written as DNA, the CDR3 is TGTGCCAGCAGCTTGATAATTGACATCAGCACAGATACGCAGTATTTT.

The rearrangement links TRBV7-9 to TRBJ2-5; the D is unclear. This CDR3 spans 14 amino acids. The V end lost 3 bases, the J end lost 1 base, and 9 bases lay between the germline ends. Germline V CDR1 and CDR2: SEHNR, FQNEAQ (reference sequence). The CDR3 sequence: CASSLLEVQETQYF. The CDR3 nucleotides read TGTGCCAGCAGCTTGTTAGAAGTCCAAGAGACCCAGTACTTC.

The V and J genes are TRBV7-2 and TRBJ2-4; no definite D call. CDR1 SGHTA and CDR2 FQGNSA come from the germline V gene. This CDR3 comprises 15 residues. V dropped 1 base and J dropped 15 bases, with 22 bases sitting between them. CDR3 loop: CASSLELGTSGLGYF. DNA of the CDR3: TGTGCCAGCAGCTTAGAGTTGGGCACATCCGGATTGGGGTACTTC.

This clone was found once. DNA for the CDR3: TGTGCCAGCAGTAACTACAGGGGGCTACGCACAGATACGCAGTATTTT. Amino acids: CASSNYRGLRTDTQYF. The genes are TRBV6-6 and TRBJ2-3; 9 bases fit TRBD1. The CDR3 covers 16 residues. The V and J ends lost 5 bases and 1 base, in that order; junction bases with no gene match: 7. From germline, CDR1 is MNHNY and CDR2 SVGAGI (reference sequence).

The genes are TRBV5-1 and TRBJ2-2, with 7 bases identical to TRBD1. Germline values: CDR1 SGHRS, CDR2 YFSETQ. V gave up 4 bases and J gave up 6 bases; unmatched junction bases: 9. The CDR3 contains 15 residues. The CDR3: CASSKDRLLSGELFF. The CDR3 DNA follows: TGCGCCAGCAGCAAGGACAGGCTATTGTCCGGGGAGCTGTTTTTT.

The chain has TRBV30 and TRBJ2-7; no clear D. V was pared by 2 bases and J by 7 bases, with 9 bases between. This CDR3 contains 11 residues. The germline V gene encodes CDR1 GTSNPN and CDR2 SVGIG (reference sequence). The CDR3 bases are TGTGCCTGGAGTCGGAGAAAAGAGCAGTACTTC. Amino acid sequence: CAWSRRKEQYF.

This chain connects TRBV7-9 to TRBJ1-1; no definite D call. This CDR3 is 13 amino acids long. V lost 5 bases and J lost 4, with 11 bases in between. CDR1 is SEHNR, CDR2 FQNEAQ, per germline (reference sequence). The DNA of the CDR3 is TGTGCCAGCAGCCCACGTAAGGGCACTGAAGCTTTCTTT. Its translation: CASSPRKGTEAFF. The whole variable domain, remainder taken from reference TRBV7-9 and TRBJ1-1, is DTGVSQNPRHKITKRGQNVTFRCDPISEHNRLYWYRQTLGQGPEFLTYFQNEAQLEKSRLLSDRFSAERPKGSFSTLEIQRTEQGDSAMYLCASSPRKGTEAFFGQGTRLTVV.

V gene TRBV5-5 combines with J gene TRBJ1-5; D gene unclear. The CDR3 spans 14 residues. V was trimmed by 2 bases and J by 0 bases, leaving 6 bases between them. Germline V gives CDR1 SGHKS, CDR2 YYEKEE (reference sequence). The CDR3 sequence: CASSLFDSNQPQHF. CDR3 DNA: TGTGCCAGCAGCTTATTCGATAGCAATCAGCCCCAGCATTTT.

The rearrangement joins TRBV6-5 to TRBJ1-1; weak D call: TRBD1 (5 bases). The germline V and J ends were trimmed by 0 bases and 4 bases, with 9 bases remaining between them. The CDR3 length is 14 residues. Germline loops: CDR1 MNHEY, CDR2 SVGAGI. DNA for the CDR3: TGTGCCAGCAGTTACTCGGGGGGGGGCACTGAAGCTTTCTTT. Amino acid sequence: CASSYSGGGTEAFF.

This chain links TRBV7-8 with TRBJ1-3; weak D call: TRBD1 (6 bases). The CDR3 sequence is 14 residues long. CDR1 and CDR2 (germline): SGHVS, FQNEAQ. V lost 4 bases, J lost 4 bases, and 11 bases lay in between. CDR3 residues: CASSSDSFGNTIYF. The DNA for the CDR3 is TGTGCCAGCAGCTCGGACAGCTTCGGAAACACCATATATTTT.

The chain combines TRBV6-5 with TRBJ1-4; D is ambiguous. The V and J ends lost 0 bases and 4 bases respectively, with 12 bases between them. CDR3 length: 16 amino acids. From germline, CDR1 is MNHEY and CDR2 SVGAGI. CDR3 amino acids: CASSYSSVPFNEKLFF. The CDR3 DNA is TGTGCCAGCAGTTACTCGTCGGTTCCCTTTAATGAAAAACTGTTTTTT.

The gene calls are TRBV19 and TRBJ1-1; TRBD1 matches at 7 bases. Germline-derived CDR1 and CDR2 are LNHDA and SQIVND (reference sequence). This CDR3 contains 14 residues. V was pared by 0 bases and J by 3 bases, with 1 base of the junction left unmatched. The CDR3 DNA sequence: TGTGCCAGTAGTATAGAACAGGGGTACACTGAAGCTTTCTTT. Protein product: CASSIEQGYTEAFF.

The chain joins TRBV7-6 to TRBJ1-4; a possible D gene is TRBD1 (5 bases). The CDR3 consists of 16 residues. In germline, CDR1 is SGHVS, CDR2 FNYEAQ. V shed 5 bases and J shed 5 bases, with 18 bases lying between them. CDR3 residues: CASSPNAGTENEKLFF. In nucleotides, the CDR3 is TGTGCCAGCAGCCCTAACGCCGGGACGGAGAATGAAAAACTGTTTTTT.

The rearrangement uses TRBV20-1 and TRBJ2-3, with 12 bases identical to TRBD2. Looked up from germline, CDR1 is DFQATT and CDR2 is SNEGSKA (reference sequence). With 3 bases clipped from V and 4 bases from J, the junction kept 8 bases outside the gene matches. There are 16 residues in the CDR3. The CDR3 DNA reads TGCAGTGCTAGTTCAGCTAGCGGGGGGGCCGCAGATACGCAGTATTTT. This sequence encodes CSASSASGGAADTQYF.

The chain employs TRBV5-4 and TRBJ2-2; no reliable D call. Germline V lookup: CDR1 SGHNT, CDR2 YYREEE (reference sequence). CDR3 size: 16 residues. The ends were cut back, 4 bases at V and 3 bases at J, with 16 bases in the middle. CDR3 sequence (DNA): TGTGCCAGCAGCCCAACGTCCTCCGCTTACACCGGGGAGCTGTTTTTT. It translates to CASSPTSSAYTGELFF.

The chain is built from TRBV4-1 and TRBJ1-5; the D gene is possibly TRBD1 (5 bases). From germline, CDR1 is MGHRA and CDR2 YSYEKL. The CDR3 contains 16 residues. V was clipped by 1 base and J by 1 base, with 11 bases between them. The CDR3 spells CASSQGLRGSNQPQHF. The CDR3 DNA reads as TGCGCCAGCAGCCAAGGGCTCCGGGGCAGCAATCAGCCCCAGCATTTT.

This rearrangement joins TRBV11-2 to TRBJ1-5, with 7 bases identical to TRBD1. Germline V gene lookup returns CDR1 SGHAT and CDR2 FQNNGV. CDR3 size: 16 residues. The J segment lost 1 base and the V segment lost 0 bases, leaving 3 bases of the junction unmatched. In DNA, the CDR3 is TGTGCCAGCAGCTTAGATGGGGACAGAAGCAATCAGCCCCAGCATTTT. This gives the protein CASSLDGDRSNQPQHF.

This sequence joins TRBV6-4 and TRBJ1-1, with D unclear. Germline V gene data show CDR1 as MRHNA and CDR2 as SNTAGT. Trimming stripped 6 bases from V and 11 bases from J, with 7 bases between. This CDR3 region has 9 residues. CDR3 nucleotides: TGTGCCAGCAGGCAACACGCTTTCTTT. It translates to CASRQHAFF.

This clone was seen a handful of times. The chain joins TRBV9 to TRBJ2-7; D might be TRBD2 (5 bases). The germline CDR1 and CDR2 sequences are SGDLS and YYNGEE. Trimming removed 0 bases at V and 1 base at J, with 11 bases between. The CDR3 runs 15 residues. The CDR3 DNA reads TGTGCCAGCAGCGTAGGTCCAGCGGATTCCTACGAGCAGTACTTC. Its translation: CASSVGPADSYEQYF.

Written as DNA, the CDR3 is TGTGCCAGCAGTTTGGGACAGGGGGCGAATGAGCAGTACTTC. Protein product: CASSLGQGANEQYF. The V and J genes are TRBV27 and TRBJ2-7; TRBD1 agrees at 12 bases. The CDR3 has 14 amino acids. The V gene end was trimmed by 3 bases and the J gene end by 7 bases; junction bases not matched to a gene: 4. Per germline, CDR1 MNHEY and CDR2 SMNVEV (reference sequence).